Listed below are T cell receptor beta chains from one sample, sequenced in a study of blood T cell repertoires in COVID-19. Clones were read by immunoSEQ multiplex PCR, and TCRdb kept only the in-frame ones, dropping some. Among around 58,000 clones listed, around nine tenths were seen once. The sequencing sample was made of peripheral blood. These receptors originate from a human donor with active COVID-19. The donor label of this sample is uncertain. Both conserved end residues are part of each CDR3. Each record gives: clone size, J gene, V gene, D gene, CDR3 DNA, CDR3 protein. The D gene is left open where the match is weak. Clone size, where shown, is once, few, many, or a class for clones that have expanded.

clone size: .; J gene: TRBJ1-2; V gene: TRBV13; D gene: .; CDR3 DNA: TGTGCCAGCAGATACAGGGTAGTCAGCTATGGCTACACCTTC; CDR3 protein: CASRYRVVSYGYTF
clone size: .; J gene: TRBJ1-1; V gene: TRBV6-2/TRBV6-3; D gene: .; CDR3 DNA: TGTGCCAGCAGTTACTACTCGGGGGGAACTGAAGCTTTCTTT; CDR3 protein: CASSYYSGGTEAFF
clone size: .; J gene: TRBJ2-2; V gene: TRBV15; D gene: .; CDR3 DNA: TGTGCCACCAGCAGAGCGGGCGGGTTGCTGTTTTTT; CDR3 protein: CATSRAGGLLFF
clone size: .; J gene: TRBJ2-1; V gene: TRBV6-5; D gene: TRBD2; CDR3 DNA: TGTGCCAGCAGCCGACTAGCTGGATACAATGAGCAGTTCTTC; CDR3 protein: CASSRLAGYNEQFF
clone size: .; J gene: TRBJ1-1; V gene: TRBV4-1; D gene: .; CDR3 DNA: TGCGCCAGCAGCCAAGATTCCGGACACAACACTGAAGCTTTCTTT; CDR3 protein: CASSQDSGHNTEAFF
clone size: .; J gene: TRBJ1-5; V gene: TRBV19; D gene: TRBD1; CDR3 DNA: TGTGCCAGTAGTATGACAGGGGGCGGGGGTCAGCCCCAGCATTTT; CDR3 protein: CASSMTGGGGQPQHF
clone size: .; J gene: TRBJ2-2; V gene: TRBV20-1; D gene: .; CDR3 DNA: TGCAGTGCAGGGAGGCCCGGGGAGCTGTTTTTT; CDR3 protein: CSAGRPGELFF
clone size: .; J gene: TRBJ1-2; V gene: TRBV19; D gene: .; CDR3 DNA: TGTGCCAGTAGTATAACAGTAGCTAACTATGGCTACACCTTC; CDR3 protein: CASSITVANYGYTF
clone size: .; J gene: TRBJ1-6; V gene: TRBV11-2; D gene: .; CDR3 DNA: TGTGCCAGCAGCCTACAGGAGAGTAATTCACCCCTCCACTTT; CDR3 protein: CASSLQESNSPLHF
clone size: .; J gene: TRBJ2-1; V gene: TRBV5-1; D gene: TRBD1; CDR3 DNA: TGCGCCAGCAGCCCTCCCCGGGACAGGGGCAATGAGCAGTTCTTC; CDR3 protein: CASSPPRDRGNEQFF
clone size: .; J gene: TRBJ2-7; V gene: TRBV27; D gene: TRBD1; CDR3 DNA: TGTGCCAGCAGTCCCTCCCTGGGACAGGAAGGGTACGAGCAGTACTTC; CDR3 protein: CASSPSLGQEGYEQYF
clone size: few; J gene: TRBJ2-7; V gene: TRBV19; D gene: TRBD1; CDR3 DNA: TGTGCCAGTAGCGAAATATTCGACAGGGGGGCCTACGAGCAGTACTTC; CDR3 protein: CASSEIFDRGAYEQYF
clone size: .; J gene: TRBJ1-4; V gene: TRBV2; D gene: TRBD1; CDR3 DNA: TGTGCCAGCAGAATGCAAGGACAGGGGTGGGAAAAACTGTTTTTT; CDR3 protein: CASRMQGQGWEKLFF
clone size: .; J gene: TRBJ1-2; V gene: TRBV6-5; D gene: .; CDR3 DNA: TGTGCCAGCAGTTACAGTTGGACAGAGTATGGCTACACCTTC; CDR3 protein: CASSYSWTEYGYTF
clone size: .; J gene: TRBJ2-7; V gene: TRBV28; D gene: TRBD2; CDR3 DNA: TGTGCCAGCAGGTCGCTAGCGGAGCCGATCTACGAGCAGTACTTC; CDR3 protein: CASRSLAEPIYEQYF
clone size: .; J gene: TRBJ1-1; V gene: TRBV5-1; D gene: .; CDR3 DNA: TGCGCCAGCAGCTTGGCCGGGAGGGGGAGCGGAGCTTTCTTT; CDR3 protein: CASSLAGRGSGAFF
clone size: .; J gene: TRBJ1-6; V gene: TRBV6-1; D gene: TRBD1; CDR3 DNA: TGTGCCAGCAGTGAAGCGAACAGGGGATCACCCCTCCACTTT; CDR3 protein: CASSEANRGSPLHF
clone size: once; J gene: TRBJ2-2; V gene: TRBV2; D gene: .; CDR3 DNA: TGTGCCAGCAGACAGGGAATAACCGGGGAGCTGTTTTTT; CDR3 protein: CASRQGITGELFF
clone size: .; J gene: TRBJ1-6; V gene: TRBV4-1; D gene: .; CDR3 DNA: TGCGCCAGCAGCCAAGTTCAGACAGTCTTGAATTCACCCCTCCACTTT; CDR3 protein: CASSQVQTVLNSPLHF
clone size: once; J gene: TRBJ2-1; V gene: TRBV4-1; D gene: TRBD2; CDR3 DNA: TGCGCCAGCAGCCAACGAGCTAGCGGCGGGAATGAGCAGTTCTTC; CDR3 protein: CASSQRASGGNEQFF
clone size: .; J gene: TRBJ1-3; V gene: TRBV4-1; D gene: .; CDR3 DNA: TGCGCCAGCAGCCAGGGGTCGCAGGGGATTCTCTCTGGAAACACCATATATTTT; CDR3 protein: CASSQGSQGILSGNTIYF
clone size: .; J gene: TRBJ2-7; V gene: TRBV18; D gene: .; CDR3 DNA: TGTGCCAGCTCACCACAGTCCGGGACTTTATCCTACGAGCAGTACTTC; CDR3 protein: CASSPQSGTLSYEQYF
clone size: .; J gene: TRBJ1-4; V gene: TRBV7-2; D gene: .; CDR3 DNA: TGTGCCAGCAGGGATACAGGAGCCCTTAATGAAAAACTGTTTTTT; CDR3 protein: CASRDTGALNEKLFF
clone size: .; J gene: TRBJ2-5; V gene: TRBV18; D gene: TRBD1; CDR3 DNA: TGTGCCAGCTGGCCGACAGGGTTGGAGACCCAGTACTTC; CDR3 protein: CASWPTGLETQYF
clone size: .; J gene: TRBJ2-1; V gene: TRBV18; D gene: .; CDR3 DNA: TGTGCCAGCTCACCACCACGAGGGTATGAGCAGTTCTTC; CDR3 protein: CASSPPRGYEQFF
clone size: .; J gene: TRBJ2-5; V gene: TRBV11-2; D gene: .; CDR3 DNA: TGTGCCAGCGGGAGAATAAGGGAGACCCAGTACTTC; CDR3 protein: CASGRIRETQYF
clone size: once; J gene: TRBJ1-5; V gene: TRBV21-1; D gene: .; CDR3 DNA: TGTGCCAGCAGCAAAGGGAAGGGGCCCCGTCAGGGTCAGCCCCAGCATTTT; CDR3 protein: CASSKGKGPRQGQPQHF
clone size: .; J gene: TRBJ2-3; V gene: TRBV3-1/TRBV3-2; D gene: .; CDR3 DNA: TGTGCCAGCAGCTACGAGCCCGTTACAGATACGCAGTATTTT; CDR3 protein: CASSYEPVTDTQYF
clone size: .; J gene: TRBJ2-1; V gene: TRBV5-6; D gene: TRBD2; CDR3 DNA: TGTGCCAGCAGCTTGCTTGTCCGGGACTACTCCTACAATGAGCAGTTCTTC; CDR3 protein: CASSLLVRDYSYNEQFF
clone size: .; J gene: TRBJ1-2; V gene: TRBV19; D gene: TRBD1; CDR3 DNA: TGTGCCAGTAGTATCGGGACAGGGGCGACCTTC; CDR3 protein: CASSIGTGATF
clone size: .; J gene: TRBJ1-4; V gene: TRBV30; D gene: TRBD1; CDR3 DNA: TGTGCCTGGAGTAGGAAGGGGGCGCCCATTGAAAAACTGTTTTTT; CDR3 protein: CAWSRKGAPIEKLFF
clone size: .; J gene: TRBJ2-5; V gene: TRBV28; D gene: TRBD2; CDR3 DNA: TGTGCCGGGAGGACTAGCGGGAGGGAGACCCAGTACTTC; CDR3 protein: CAGRTSGRETQYF
clone size: .; J gene: TRBJ1-4; V gene: TRBV7-9; D gene: .; CDR3 DNA: TGTGCCAGCAGCGCCTCCCACAGGGCGTCTAATGAAAAACTGTTTTTT; CDR3 protein: CASSASHRASNEKLFF
clone size: .; J gene: TRBJ2-5; V gene: TRBV18; D gene: .; CDR3 DNA: TGTGCCAGCTCACCATCCCCTTCGTACCAAGAGACCCAGTACTTC; CDR3 protein: CASSPSPSYQETQYF
clone size: once; J gene: TRBJ2-1; V gene: TRBV12-3/TRBV12-4; D gene: .; CDR3 DNA: TGTGCCAGCAGTTTAGAACCTGGAGATGAGCAGTTCTTC; CDR3 protein: CASSLEPGDEQFF
clone size: few; J gene: TRBJ1-6; V gene: TRBV24-1; D gene: .; CDR3 DNA: TGTGCCACCAGTGACTACTCCCCACCCCTCCACTTT; CDR3 protein: CATSDYSPPLHF
clone size: .; J gene: TRBJ1-5; V gene: TRBV15; D gene: .; CDR3 DNA: TGTGCCACCAGCAGTGGAGGGCTGCCCCAGCATTTT; CDR3 protein: CATSSGGLPQHF
clone size: once; J gene: TRBJ1-1; V gene: TRBV14; D gene: TRBD1; CDR3 DNA: TGTGCCAGCAGCCCTAGACAGGGGGCAGGGACTGAAGCTTTCTTT; CDR3 protein: CASSPRQGAGTEAFF
clone size: .; J gene: TRBJ2-5; V gene: TRBV9; D gene: .; CDR3 DNA: TGTGCCAGCAGCGTATCCAGTCAAGAGACCCAGTACTTC; CDR3 protein: CASSVSSQETQYF
clone size: few; J gene: TRBJ1-3; V gene: TRBV2; D gene: TRBD1; CDR3 DNA: TGTGCCAGCAGTCCTTCGCGGTCAGGGGGCTCTGGAAACACCATATATTTT; CDR3 protein: CASSPSRSGGSGNTIYF
clone size: .; J gene: TRBJ1-1; V gene: TRBV19; D gene: TRBD1; CDR3 DNA: TGTGCCAGTAGTACCCTACGACAGGGGTTGAACACTGAAGCTTTCTTT; CDR3 protein: CASSTLRQGLNTEAFF
clone size: .; J gene: TRBJ2-7; V gene: TRBV5-1; D gene: .; CDR3 DNA: TGCGCCAGCAGCTCGGGGCCGGACAGCTACGAGCAGTACTTC; CDR3 protein: CASSSGPDSYEQYF
clone size: .; J gene: TRBJ2-2; V gene: TRBV19; D gene: TRBD2; CDR3 DNA: TGTGCCAGTAGGACAGGGCTTTGGACTAGCGGGAGGGTTACGGGTACCGGGGAGCTGTTTTTT; CDR3 protein: CASRTGLWTSGRVTGTGELFF
clone size: medium-sized; J gene: TRBJ2-1; V gene: TRBV6-5; D gene: .; CDR3 DNA: TGTGCCAGCAGTTACACGACTAGCTACAATGAGCAGTTCTTC; CDR3 protein: CASSYTTSYNEQFF
clone size: .; J gene: TRBJ1-6; V gene: TRBV9; D gene: .; CDR3 DNA: TGTGCCAGCAGCGTACAGGGGCTTGATAATTCACCCCTCCACTTT; CDR3 protein: CASSVQGLDNSPLHF
clone size: .; J gene: TRBJ2-3; V gene: TRBV19; D gene: .; CDR3 DNA: TGTGCCAGTACCTCCGGGAGAAGCACAGATACGCAGTATTTT; CDR3 protein: CASTSGRSTDTQYF
clone size: .; J gene: TRBJ1-1; V gene: TRBV9; D gene: .; CDR3 DNA: TGTGCCAGCAGCCTCGGGTGGGAGACTGAAGCTTTCTTT; CDR3 protein: CASSLGWETEAFF
clone size: few; J gene: TRBJ2-1; V gene: TRBV18; D gene: TRBD2; CDR3 DNA: TGTGCCAGCTCAGCAACTAGCGGTCCCTACAATGAGCAGTTCTTC; CDR3 protein: CASSATSGPYNEQFF
clone size: .; J gene: TRBJ1-1; V gene: TRBV5-1; D gene: .; CDR3 DNA: TGCGCCAGCAGCCCGGAGGTCGGGGAGGGAACTGAAGCTTTCTTT; CDR3 protein: CASSPEVGEGTEAFF
clone size: .; J gene: TRBJ1-4; V gene: TRBV6-5; D gene: .; CDR3 DNA: TGTGCCAGCAGAGGCGAGGGCACAACTAATGAAAAACTGTTTTTT; CDR3 protein: CASRGEGTTNEKLFF
clone size: .; J gene: TRBJ1-2; V gene: TRBV6-4; D gene: .; CDR3 DNA: TGTGCCAGCAGGAAATCAGGGGTCGGGAATGGCTACACCTTC; CDR3 protein: CASRKSGVGNGYTF
clone size: once; J gene: TRBJ2-6; V gene: TRBV6-2/TRBV6-3; D gene: .; CDR3 DNA: TGTGCCAGCAGCCCCCACTCTGGGGCCAACGTCCTGACTTTC; CDR3 protein: CASSPHSGANVLTF
clone size: .; J gene: TRBJ1-3; V gene: TRBV6-5; D gene: .; CDR3 DNA: TGTGCCAGCAGTTACGGGGGCGCGAGCTCTGGAAACACCATATATTTT; CDR3 protein: CASSYGGASSGNTIYF
clone size: .; J gene: TRBJ2-1; V gene: TRBV19; D gene: TRBD2; CDR3 DNA: TGTGCCACCAGGGCTAGCGGGGCGGGGTCTAAATCCTACAATGAGCAGTTCTTC; CDR3 protein: CATRASGAGSKSYNEQFF
clone size: .; J gene: TRBJ2-1; V gene: TRBV6-1; D gene: .; CDR3 DNA: TGTGCCAGCAGTGAAGCCAAAGCTGAGCAGTTCTTC; CDR3 protein: CASSEAKAEQFF
clone size: .; J gene: TRBJ1-2; V gene: TRBV7-8; D gene: .; CDR3 DNA: TGTGCCAGCAGCTTTAGCGCCCAGGATAACTATGGCTACACCTTC; CDR3 protein: CASSFSAQDNYGYTF
clone size: .; J gene: TRBJ2-7; V gene: TRBV7-9; D gene: .; CDR3 DNA: TGTGCCAGCAGCCCCGGGGGGCAATGGGGCGAGCAGTACTTC; CDR3 protein: CASSPGGQWGEQYF
clone size: .; J gene: TRBJ1-3; V gene: TRBV4-3; D gene: .; CDR3 DNA: TGCGCCAGCAGCCAAGATCCCAGGTCCTACTCTGGAAACACCATATATTTT; CDR3 protein: CASSQDPRSYSGNTIYF